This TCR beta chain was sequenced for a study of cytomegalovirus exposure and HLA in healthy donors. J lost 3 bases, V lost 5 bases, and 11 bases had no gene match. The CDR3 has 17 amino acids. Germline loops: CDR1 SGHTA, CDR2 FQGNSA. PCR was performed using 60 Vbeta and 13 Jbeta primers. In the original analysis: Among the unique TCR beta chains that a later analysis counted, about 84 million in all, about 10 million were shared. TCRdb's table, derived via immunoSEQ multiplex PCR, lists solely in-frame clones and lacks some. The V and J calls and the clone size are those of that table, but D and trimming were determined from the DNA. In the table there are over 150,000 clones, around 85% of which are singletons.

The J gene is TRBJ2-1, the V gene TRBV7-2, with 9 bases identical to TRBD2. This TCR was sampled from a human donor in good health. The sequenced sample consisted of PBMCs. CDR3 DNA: TGTGCCAGCAGCCCCAGGGAGAGCGGGGGGCTCTACAATGAGCAGTTCTTC. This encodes CASSPRESGGLYNEQFF.